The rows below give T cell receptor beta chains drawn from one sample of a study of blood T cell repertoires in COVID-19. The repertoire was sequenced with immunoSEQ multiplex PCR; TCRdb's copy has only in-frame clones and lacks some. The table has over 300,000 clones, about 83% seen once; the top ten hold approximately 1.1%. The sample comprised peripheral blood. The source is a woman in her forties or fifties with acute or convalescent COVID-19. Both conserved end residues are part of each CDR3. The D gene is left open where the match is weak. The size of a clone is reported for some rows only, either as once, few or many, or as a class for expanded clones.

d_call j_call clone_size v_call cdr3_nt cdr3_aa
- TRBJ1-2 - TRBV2 TGTGCCAGCAGTGAATCGGGACAATTTAACTATGGCTACACCTTC CASSESGQFNYGYTF
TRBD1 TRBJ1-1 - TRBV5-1 TGCGCCAGCAGCGTAGACAGGGAGCGCACTGAAGCTTTCTTT CASSVDRERTEAFF
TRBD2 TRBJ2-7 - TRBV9 TGTGCCAGCAGCGTAGGGGGGACTAGCGGATCCTACGAGCAGTACTTC CASSVGGTSGSYEQYF
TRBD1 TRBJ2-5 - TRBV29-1 TGCAGCGCCGACAGGGGTCAAGAGACCCAGTACTTC CSADRGQETQYF
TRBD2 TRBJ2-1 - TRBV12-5 TGTGCTAGTGGTTTGACGACTAGCGGGGGATATTACAATGAGCAGTTCTTC CASGLTTSGGYYNEQFF
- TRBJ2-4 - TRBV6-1 TGTGCCAGCAGTGCTGACAGTACCCTAGCCAAAAACATTCAGTACTTC CASSADSTLAKNIQYF
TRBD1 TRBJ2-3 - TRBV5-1 TGCGCCAGCAGCTCTGGCCGGGACAGGGACACAGATACGCAGTATTTT CASSSGRDRDTDTQYF
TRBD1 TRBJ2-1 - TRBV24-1 TGTGCCACCAGTGATCCGACAGGGGGCTCAGGGAATGAGCAGTTCTTC CATSDPTGGSGNEQFF
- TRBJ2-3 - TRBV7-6 TGTCATCTAGGGGTAGTATGGACAGATACGCAGTATTTT CHLGVVWTDTQYF
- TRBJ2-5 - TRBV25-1 TGTGCCAGCAGTGAATACGACTCCCTATCGGAGACCCAGTACTTC CASSEYDSLSETQYF
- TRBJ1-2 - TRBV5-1 TGCGCCAGCAGCTCCAAACCTCAGGGTGGTACCCCGGCGGGCTACACCTTC CASSSKPQGGTPAGYTF
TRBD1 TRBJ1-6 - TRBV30 TGTGCCTGGAGTGGGACAGGGTATTCACCCCTCCACTTT CAWSGTGYSPLHF
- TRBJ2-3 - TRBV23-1 TGCGCCAGCAGTCAACGCGGGGGCTTGGGGCGGGGGAGCACAGATACGCAGTATTTT CASSQRGGLGRGSTDTQYF
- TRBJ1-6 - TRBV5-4 TGTGCCAGCAGCTCCAGTATGCAGGGGAATTCACCCCTCCACTTT CASSSSMQGNSPLHF
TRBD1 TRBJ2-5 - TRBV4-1 TGCGCCAGCAGCCAAGCTCAGACAGGGCGAGAGACCCAGTACTTC CASSQAQTGRETQYF
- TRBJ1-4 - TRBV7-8 TGTGCCAGCAGCTTATCTAGGACTAATGAAAAACTGTTTTTT CASSLSRTNEKLFF
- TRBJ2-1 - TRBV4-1 TGCGCCAGCAGCCAAGCGTCTCGGTCGGGCTCCTACAATGAGCAGTTCTTC CASSQASRSGSYNEQFF
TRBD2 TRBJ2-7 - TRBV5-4 TGTGCCAGCAGCCTTCGGACTAGCGGGACGGACGAGCAGTACTTC CASSLRTSGTDEQYF
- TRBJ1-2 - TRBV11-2 TGTGCCAGCAGGCTCATCCGGGATATGGATGGCTACACCTTC CASRLIRDMDGYTF
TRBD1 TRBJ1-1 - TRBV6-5 TGTGCCAGCAGTAGAGACAGGGCGAACACTGAAGCTTTCTTT CASSRDRANTEAFF
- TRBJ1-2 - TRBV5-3 TGTGCCAGGAAGCGTCAGACAGCCATTCTTGTTGGCTACACCTTC CARKRQTAILVGYTF
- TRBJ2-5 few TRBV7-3 TGTGCCAGCAGCCCTCAGGCCACGGGGGTCCAAGAGACCCAGTACTTC CASSPQATGVQETQYF
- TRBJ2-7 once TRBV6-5 TGTGCCAGCGAGCGGAGGGCCTCCTACGAGCAGTACTTC CASERRASYEQYF
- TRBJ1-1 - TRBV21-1 TGTGCCAGCAGCAAAGGGTCAGGATTGAACACTGAAGCTTTCTTT CASSKGSGLNTEAFF
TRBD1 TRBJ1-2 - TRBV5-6 TGTGCCAGCAGCAGCGACAGGGTTGGCAACTATGGCTACACCTTC CASSSDRVGNYGYTF
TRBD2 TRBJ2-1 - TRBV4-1 TGCGCCAGCAGCCAAGATAGTAGCGGGGTGAATGAGCAGTTCTTC CASSQDSSGVNEQFF
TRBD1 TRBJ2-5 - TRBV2 TGTGCCAGCAGTCCCGGCCGGGACAGTTACCAAGAGACCCAGTACTTC CASSPGRDSYQETQYF
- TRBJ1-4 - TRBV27 TGTGCCAGCACATCAGGGAACGGCGAAAAACTGTTTTTT CASTSGNGEKLFF
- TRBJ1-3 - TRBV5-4 TGTGCCAGCAGCCACATAACAGGGTCTCTCTCTGGAAACACCATATATTTT CASSHITGSLSGNTIYF
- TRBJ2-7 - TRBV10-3 TGTGCCATCAGTTCCACCTACGAGCAGTACTTC CAISSTYEQYF